This TCR beta chain stems from a study of T cell responses to AZD1222 COVID-19 vaccine. Whole-study results and caveats: Only 5 to 7 individuals given AZD1222 were seropositive at baseline. Targeting of unmutated variant regions was reportedly seen in nearly half of spike-specific TCRs. Mapped onto spike, vaccine-associated CD4 TCRs spanned it and were dominant at 160-218 and 743-854. Among the donors, most were white British and more were female, and clonal diversity was possibly underestimated.

The CDR3 runs to 14 residues. Trimming shortened V by 3 bases and J by 1 base, and 10 bases separated the two germline ends. Germline V gene lookup returns CDR1 PRHDT and CDR2 FYEKMQ (reference sequence). This clone was seen only once. The antigen is not known. Repertoires were generated with immunoSEQ multiplex PCR, while TCRdb's copy carries only in-frame clones and drops some. Of under 45,000 clones in the sample, over 70% are singletons; the top ten hold over 15%. The TCR was taken from an adult who received the AZD1222 COVID-19 vaccine. The chain recombines TRBV13 with TRBJ2-7; tentatively, D is TRBD2 (6 bases). The starting material was peripheral blood, obtained 28 days after the second AZD1222 dose. The CDR3 bases are TGTGCCAGCAGCTTCCGGGAGATGTCCTACGAGCAGTACTTC. This codes for CASSFREMSYEQYF. The variable domain in full, with the rest retrieved from reference TRBV13 and TRBJ2-7, is AAGVIQSPRHLIKEKRETATLKCYPIPRHDTVYWYQQGPGQDPQFLISFYEKMQSDKGSIPDRFSAQQFSDYHSELNMSSLELGDSALYFCASSFREMSYEQYFGPGTRLTVT.